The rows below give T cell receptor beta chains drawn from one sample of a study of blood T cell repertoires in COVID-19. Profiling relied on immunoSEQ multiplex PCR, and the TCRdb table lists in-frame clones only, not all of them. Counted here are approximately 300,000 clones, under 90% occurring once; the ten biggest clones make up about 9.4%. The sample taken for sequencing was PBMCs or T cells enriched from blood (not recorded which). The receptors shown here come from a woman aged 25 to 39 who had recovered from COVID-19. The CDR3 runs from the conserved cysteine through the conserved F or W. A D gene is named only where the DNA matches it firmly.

CASSFMGQGDQETQYF	TRBV7-3	TRBJ2-5	TRBD1
CASSIVASGSHEQYF	TRBV19	TRBJ2-7	TRBD2
CATQPGSRGREQFF	TRBV28	TRBJ2-1	.
CASSVAFGSGRSYNEQFF	TRBV9	TRBJ2-1	TRBD2
CASSGPTGLSTPRGNTIYF	TRBV9	TRBJ1-3	TRBD1
CASSLLISGQETQYF	TRBV5-1	TRBJ2-5	.
CASSLGGNNQPQHF	TRBV19	TRBJ1-5	.
CASRRDRGLYEQYF	TRBV6-5	TRBJ2-7	TRBD1
CASNTVYNYGYTF	TRBV6-6	TRBJ1-2	.
CASSPGPLAGGDNEQFF	TRBV5-1	TRBJ2-1	TRBD2
CASSTTARTGGVELPYNSPLHF	TRBV7-9	TRBJ1-6	TRBD1
CACRGYNNQPQHF	TRBV19	TRBJ1-5	.
CATSISLAAGELFF	TRBV15	TRBJ2-2	TRBD2
CASSLWGLVFVEGNEQFF	TRBV28	TRBJ2-1	TRBD2
CASSPSQGWDTEAFF	TRBV7-9	TRBJ1-1	.
CASSQDPRVIYNSPLHF	TRBV3-1/TRBV3-2	TRBJ1-6	.
CASSRGGSVNEQFF	TRBV7-2	TRBJ2-1	TRBD2
CASRDGSRHTGELFF	TRBV28	TRBJ2-2	.
CASSSRLDRAAAGELFF	TRBV5-1	TRBJ2-2	.
CATSEKTEYGYTF	TRBV24-1	TRBJ1-2	.
CSGGYTDTQYF	TRBV20-1	TRBJ2-3	.
CASTRQVASYEQYF	TRBV5-5	TRBJ2-7	.
CASSPGQTDGYTF	TRBV28	TRBJ1-2	.
CASSALTGPTDTQYF	TRBV5-1	TRBJ2-3	.
CASSPTSPHYEQYF	TRBV7-2	TRBJ2-7	.
CASSSAAGTDTQYF	TRBV6-5	TRBJ2-3	.
CSASLDSNYEQYF	TRBV20-1	TRBJ2-7	.
CASSPPPSSGRNEQFF	TRBV4-1	TRBJ2-1	TRBD2